Following are 2 T cell receptor beta chains from one sample sequenced in a study of blood T cells in healthy people across ages. PCR was performed a second time for roughly 7 to 12 cycles using a sample-barcoded 5' primer and a J-beta primer mix. TCRdb reprocessed the 5' RACE reads via MiXCR and lists one record per CDR3 protein. The table records approximately 780,000 distinct CDR3 sequences, 20% to 30% of them present only once. The data also belong to a second study, concerning T cells of mothers and their children.

The sequenced material came from blood. The receptors originated from a boy younger than 18 in good health.

The chain employs TRBV5-1 and TRBJ2-3; D tentatively reads TRBD1 or TRBD2 (6 bases each). Germline V gene data show CDR1 as SGHRS and CDR2 as YFSETQ. V was shortened by 6 bases and J by 1 base, with 15 bases between the two germline ends. This CDR3 is 15 amino acids long. CDR3 DNA: TGCGCCAGCACCGCAGGGGCTAGCGGCACAGATACGCAGTATTTT. Translation gives CASTAGASGTDTQYF.

The chain links TRBV5-1 to TRBJ2-5; the D call may be TRBD1 or TRBD2 (5 bases each). The CDR3 runs 15 residues. Trimming took off 4 bases at V and 3 bases at J, with 16 bases between the two ends. Germline assignment: CDR1 SGHRS and CDR2 YFSETQ. CDR3 DNA: TGCGCCAGCAGCCAAACAACGGGGCTGGAAGAGACCCAGTACTTC. It is translated as CASSQTTGLEETQYF.